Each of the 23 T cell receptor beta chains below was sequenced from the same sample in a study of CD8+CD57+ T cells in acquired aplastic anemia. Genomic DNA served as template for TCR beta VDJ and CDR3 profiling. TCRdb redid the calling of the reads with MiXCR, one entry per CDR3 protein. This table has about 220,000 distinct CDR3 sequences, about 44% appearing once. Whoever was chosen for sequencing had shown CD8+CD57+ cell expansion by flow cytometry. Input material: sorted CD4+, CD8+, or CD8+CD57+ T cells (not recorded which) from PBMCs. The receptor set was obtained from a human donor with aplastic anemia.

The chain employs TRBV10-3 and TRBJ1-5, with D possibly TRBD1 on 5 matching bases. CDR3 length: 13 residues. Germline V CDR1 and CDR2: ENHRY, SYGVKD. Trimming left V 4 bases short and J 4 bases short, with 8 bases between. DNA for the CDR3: TGTGCCATCAGTGCAGAGGGGAATCAGCCCCAGCATTTT. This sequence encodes CAISAEGNQPQHF.

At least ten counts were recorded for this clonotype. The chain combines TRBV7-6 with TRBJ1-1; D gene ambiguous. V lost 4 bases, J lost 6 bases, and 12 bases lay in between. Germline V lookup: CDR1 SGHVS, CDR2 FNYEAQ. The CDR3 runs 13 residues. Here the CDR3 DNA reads TGTGCCAGCAGCTCCGGTTGGGAAGCTGAAGCTTTCTTT. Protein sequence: CASSSGWEAEAFF.

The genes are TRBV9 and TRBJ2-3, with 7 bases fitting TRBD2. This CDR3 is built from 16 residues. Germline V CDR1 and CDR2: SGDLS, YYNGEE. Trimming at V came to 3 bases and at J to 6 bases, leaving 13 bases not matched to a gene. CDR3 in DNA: TGTGCCAGCAGCGCTAGACCTCAGCGGGGCGTGGATACGCAGTATTTT. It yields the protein CASSARPQRGVDTQYF.

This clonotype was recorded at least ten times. The DNA of the CDR3 is TGTGCCAGCAGATTAGGTAGTAGGGCGACTGAAGCTTTCTTT. Amino acid sequence: CASRLGSRATEAFF. The gene calls are TRBV5-5 and TRBJ1-1; D not resolved. This CDR3 spans 14 amino acids. Per germline, CDR1 SGHKS and CDR2 YYEKEE (reference sequence). The V end lost 5 bases, the J end lost 5 bases, and 16 bases lay between the germline ends.

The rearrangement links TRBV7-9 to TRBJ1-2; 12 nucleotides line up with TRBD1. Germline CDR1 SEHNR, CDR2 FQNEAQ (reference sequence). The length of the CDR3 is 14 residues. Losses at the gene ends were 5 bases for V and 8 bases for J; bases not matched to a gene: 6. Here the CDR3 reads CASSPRDRGHGYTF. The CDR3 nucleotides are TGTGCCAGCAGCCCCCGGGACAGGGGGCACGGCTACACCTTC.

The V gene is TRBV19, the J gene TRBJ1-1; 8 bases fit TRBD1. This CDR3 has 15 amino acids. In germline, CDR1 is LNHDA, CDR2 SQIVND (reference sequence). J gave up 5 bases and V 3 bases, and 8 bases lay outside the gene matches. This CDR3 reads CASSMAQGAETEAFF. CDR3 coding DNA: TGTGCCAGTAGTATGGCGCAGGGGGCGGAAACTGAAGCTTTCTTT.

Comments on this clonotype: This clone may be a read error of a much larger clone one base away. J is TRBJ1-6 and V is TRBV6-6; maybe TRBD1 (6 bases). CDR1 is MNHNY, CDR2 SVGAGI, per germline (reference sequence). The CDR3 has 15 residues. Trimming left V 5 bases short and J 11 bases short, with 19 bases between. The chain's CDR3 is CASSIIGQRIPPLHF. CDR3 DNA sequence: TGTGCCAGCAGTATAATCGGACAGAGGATTCCACCCCTCCACTTT.

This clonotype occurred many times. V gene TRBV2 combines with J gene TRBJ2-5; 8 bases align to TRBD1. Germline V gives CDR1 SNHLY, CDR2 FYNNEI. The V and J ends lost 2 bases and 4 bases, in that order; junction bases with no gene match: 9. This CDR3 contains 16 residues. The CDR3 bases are TGTGCCAGCAGTGAAAGGTTCAGGGGGCTGGGAGAGACCCAGTACTTC. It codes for CASSERFRGLGETQYF.

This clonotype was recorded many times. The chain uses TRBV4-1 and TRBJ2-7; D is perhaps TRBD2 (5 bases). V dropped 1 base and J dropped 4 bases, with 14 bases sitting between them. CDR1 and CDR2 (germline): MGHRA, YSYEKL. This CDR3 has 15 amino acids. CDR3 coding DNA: TGCGCCAGCAGCCAAGGGATGGTACGAGGGTACGAGCAGTACTTC. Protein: CASSQGMVRGYEQYF.

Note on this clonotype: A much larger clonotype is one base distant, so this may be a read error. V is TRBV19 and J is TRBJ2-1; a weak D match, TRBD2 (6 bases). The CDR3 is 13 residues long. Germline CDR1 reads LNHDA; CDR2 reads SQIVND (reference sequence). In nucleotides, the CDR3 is TGTGCCAGTAGTAATAGCGGCTACAATGGGCAGTTCTTC. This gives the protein CASSNSGYNGQFF.

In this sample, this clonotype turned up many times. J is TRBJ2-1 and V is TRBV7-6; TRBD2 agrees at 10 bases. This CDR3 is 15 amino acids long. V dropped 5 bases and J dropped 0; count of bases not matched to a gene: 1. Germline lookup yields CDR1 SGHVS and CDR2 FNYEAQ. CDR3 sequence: CASSPSGSSYNEQFF. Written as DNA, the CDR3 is TGTGCCAGCAGCCCTAGCGGGAGCTCCTACAATGAGCAGTTCTTC. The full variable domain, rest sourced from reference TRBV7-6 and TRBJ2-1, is GAGVSQSPRYKVTKRGQDVALRCDPISGHVSLYWYRQALGQGPEFLTYFNYEAQQDKSGLPNDRFSAERPEGSISTLTIQRTEQRDSAMYRCASSPSGSSYNEQFFGPGTRLTVL.

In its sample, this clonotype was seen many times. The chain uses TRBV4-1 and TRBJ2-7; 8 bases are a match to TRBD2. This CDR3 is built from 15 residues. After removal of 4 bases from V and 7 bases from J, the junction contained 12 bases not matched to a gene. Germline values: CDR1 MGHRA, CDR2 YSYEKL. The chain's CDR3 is CASSPSDGRAREQYF. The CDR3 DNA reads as TGCGCCAGCAGCCCCTCAGACGGGAGGGCCCGGGAGCAGTACTTC.

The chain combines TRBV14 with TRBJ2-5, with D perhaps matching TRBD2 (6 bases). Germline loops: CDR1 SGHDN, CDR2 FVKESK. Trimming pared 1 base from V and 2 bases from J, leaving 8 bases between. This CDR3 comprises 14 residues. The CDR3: CASSQGGVQETQYF. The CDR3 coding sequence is TGTGCCAGCAGCCAAGGGGGGGTTCAAGAGACCCAGTACTTC.

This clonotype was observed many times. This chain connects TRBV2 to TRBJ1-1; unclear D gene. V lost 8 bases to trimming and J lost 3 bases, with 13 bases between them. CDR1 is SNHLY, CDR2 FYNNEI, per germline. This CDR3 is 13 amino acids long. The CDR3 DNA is TGTGCCAGCTTCAATTCTGCCCACACTGAAGCTTTCTTT. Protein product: CASFNSAHTEAFF.

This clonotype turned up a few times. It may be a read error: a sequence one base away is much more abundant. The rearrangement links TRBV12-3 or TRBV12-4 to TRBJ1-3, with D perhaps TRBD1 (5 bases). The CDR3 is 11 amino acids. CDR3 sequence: CASSGGNAIYF. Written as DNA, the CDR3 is TGTGCCAGCAGTGGGGGAAACGCCATATATTTT.

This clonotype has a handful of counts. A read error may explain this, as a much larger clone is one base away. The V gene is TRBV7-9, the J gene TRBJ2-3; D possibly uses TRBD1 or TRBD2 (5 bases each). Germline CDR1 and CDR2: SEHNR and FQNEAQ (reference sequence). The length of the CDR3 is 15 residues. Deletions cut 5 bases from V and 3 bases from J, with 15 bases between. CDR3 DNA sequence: TGTGCCAGCAGCCAAACCGGGTGGGGGACAGATACGCAGTATTTT. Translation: CASSQTGWGTDTQYF.

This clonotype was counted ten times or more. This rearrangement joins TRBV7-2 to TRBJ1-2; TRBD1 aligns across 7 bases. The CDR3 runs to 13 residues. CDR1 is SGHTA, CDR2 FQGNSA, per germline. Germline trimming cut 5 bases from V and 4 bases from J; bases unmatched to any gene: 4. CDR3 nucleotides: TGTGCCAGCAGCGGTGACAGGGCCTATGGCTACACCTTC. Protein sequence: CASSGDRAYGYTF.

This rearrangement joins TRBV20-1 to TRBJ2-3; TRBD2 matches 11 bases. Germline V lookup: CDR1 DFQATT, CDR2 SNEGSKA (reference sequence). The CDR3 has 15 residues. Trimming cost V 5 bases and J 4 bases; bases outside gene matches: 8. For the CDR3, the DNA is TGCAGTGCTGGAATAGCGGGGGGGCGGGCAGATACGCAGTATTTT. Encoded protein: CSAGIAGGRADTQYF.

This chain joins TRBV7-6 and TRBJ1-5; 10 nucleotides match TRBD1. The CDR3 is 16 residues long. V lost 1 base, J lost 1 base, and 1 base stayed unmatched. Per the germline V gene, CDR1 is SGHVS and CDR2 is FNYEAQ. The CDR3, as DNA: TGTGCCAGCAGCTTAGGACAGGGGGCAAGCAATCAGCCCCAGCATTTT. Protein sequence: CASSLGQGASNQPQHF.

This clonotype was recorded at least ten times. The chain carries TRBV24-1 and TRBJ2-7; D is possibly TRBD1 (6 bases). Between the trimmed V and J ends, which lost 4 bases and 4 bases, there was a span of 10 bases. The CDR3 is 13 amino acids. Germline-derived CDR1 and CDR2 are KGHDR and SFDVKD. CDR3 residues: CATSDSDSYEQYF. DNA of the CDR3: TGTGCCACCAGTGACTCGGACAGTTACGAGCAGTACTTC.

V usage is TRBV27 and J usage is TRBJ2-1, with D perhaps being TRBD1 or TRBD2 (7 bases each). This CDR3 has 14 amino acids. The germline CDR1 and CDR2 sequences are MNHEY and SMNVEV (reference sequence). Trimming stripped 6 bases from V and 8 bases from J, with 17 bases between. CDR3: CASSQGGVYDEQFF. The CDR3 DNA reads TGTGCCAGCAGCCAGGGGGGGGTGTACGATGAGCAGTTCTTC.

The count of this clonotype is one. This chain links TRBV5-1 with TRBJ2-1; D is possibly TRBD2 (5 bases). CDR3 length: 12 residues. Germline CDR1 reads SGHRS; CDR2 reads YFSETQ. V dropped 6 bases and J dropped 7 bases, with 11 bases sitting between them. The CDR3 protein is CASTPGGNEQFF. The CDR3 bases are TGCGCCAGCACCCCCGGCGGGAATGAGCAGTTCTTC.

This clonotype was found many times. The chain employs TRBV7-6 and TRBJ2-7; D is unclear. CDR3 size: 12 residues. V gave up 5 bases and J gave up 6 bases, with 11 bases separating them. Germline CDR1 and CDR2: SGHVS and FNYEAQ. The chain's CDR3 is CASSVTDGEQYF. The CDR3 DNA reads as TGTGCCAGCAGCGTTACTGACGGCGAGCAGTACTTC.